This TCR beta chain was profiled in a study of technical replicates of blood from several donors. Only in-frame clones appear in the TCRdb table, and some are missing; sequencing was by immunoSEQ multiplex PCR. The sample has tens of thousands of clones; 92% are singletons. Trimming removed 0 bases from V and 2 bases from J; junction bases left unmatched: 3. CDR1 and CDR2 (germline): MGHRA, YSYEKL. This CDR3 contains 15 residues. This clonotype originated in a human donor in good health. Sequenced input: T cells isolated from PBMCs. The gene calls are TRBV4-1 and TRBJ1-2, with 7 bases lining up with TRBD1. The CDR3 loop reads CASSQEQGKNYGYTF. The DNA for the CDR3 is TGCGCCAGCAGCCAAGAACAGGGGAAGAACTATGGCTACACCTTC.